The rows below give T cell receptor beta chains drawn from one sample of a study of T cells in localized non-small cell lung cancer. Clones were sequenced by immunoSEQ multiplex PCR, and TCRdb holds only the in-frame ones, with some missing. This table holds around 50,000 clones, under 85% found once. Sequencing was performed on peripheral blood, taken before any cancer treatment. The receptors shown here come from a female donor older than 55 with stage II squamous cell lung carcinoma. Both conserved end residues are part of each CDR3. D genes are given only for firm matches.

V	D	J	CDR3
TRBV29-1	.	TRBJ1-1	CSVESPHPNTEAFF
TRBV9	.	TRBJ2-5	CASSVGAAGAETQYF
TRBV7-2	.	TRBJ2-5	CASRPGVETQYF
TRBV5-1	TRBD1	TRBJ1-1	CASADRENTEAFF
TRBV5-8	.	TRBJ1-2	CASSSPQGWYGYTF
TRBV7-9	.	TRBJ1-4	CASSTRAQNEKLFF
TRBV5-8	.	TRBJ2-3	CASSLGGVADTQYF
TRBV18	.	TRBJ2-6	CASSPPNSGTANVLTF
TRBV5-4	TRBD1	TRBJ1-4	CASSSRTGLEKLFF
TRBV7-9	.	TRBJ1-1	CASSLVGRLNTEAFF
TRBV7-6	TRBD1	TRBJ2-3	CASSELQGAGDTQYF
TRBV2	.	TRBJ1-1	CASQGRVQSTEAFF
TRBV7-6	TRBD1	TRBJ1-1	CASSPGQLNTEAFF
TRBV10-3	.	TRBJ1-1	CAISESQDLNTEAFF
TRBV11-3	.	TRBJ1-4	CASSLVPPRRKVATNEKLFF
TRBV19	.	TRBJ2-5	CASRGEETQYF
TRBV4-1	TRBD2	TRBJ2-1	CASSRDRGSGGRDNEQFF
TRBV5-8	TRBD1	TRBJ2-7	CASSFSGTGIYEQYF
TRBV16	.	TRBJ2-7	CASSRRDNYEQYF
TRBV2	.	TRBJ1-6	CASSADITIGSPLHF
TRBV19	TRBD1	TRBJ1-2	CASSTGTESYGYTF
TRBV19	.	TRBJ2-2	CASSINGELFF
TRBV11-2	.	TRBJ1-5	CASSLYSNQPQHF
TRBV19	TRBD1	TRBJ1-4	CASSRQGADEKLFF
TRBV7-9	.	TRBJ2-7	CASSLQYEQYF
TRBV6-5	.	TRBJ1-1	CASKVRGEGTEAFF
TRBV7-8	.	TRBJ2-7	CASSPWDGIYEQYF
TRBV6-6	.	TRBJ1-2	CASMRGTTRSYTF
TRBV6-6	.	TRBJ1-1	CASSSGARGTEAFF
TRBV6-1	.	TRBJ1-1	CASGSRASGTEAFF
TRBV19	TRBD1	TRBJ1-5	CASSPSTGFQPQHF
TRBV7-3	.	TRBJ1-5	CASSFSGHPGSNQPQHF
TRBV5-6	.	TRBJ2-7	CASSLRGQNYEQYF
TRBV18	.	TRBJ1-1	CASSSTGGDTEAFF
TRBV6-5	.	TRBJ1-4	CASSYSGGAREKLFF
TRBV30	TRBD1	TRBJ2-5	CAWQGGTGQGPLETQYF
TRBV5-1	TRBD1	TRBJ1-1	CASNSRGGLEAFF
TRBV14	.	TRBJ2-3	CASSQYPSTDTQYF
TRBV9	.	TRBJ1-1	CASSQEGFTEAFF
TRBV29-1	.	TRBJ2-1	CSVERGLGGREQFF
TRBV5-4	TRBD1	TRBJ1-6	CASSPPGQDNSPLHF
TRBV7-3	TRBD1	TRBJ2-6	CASSIRTGSGANVLTF